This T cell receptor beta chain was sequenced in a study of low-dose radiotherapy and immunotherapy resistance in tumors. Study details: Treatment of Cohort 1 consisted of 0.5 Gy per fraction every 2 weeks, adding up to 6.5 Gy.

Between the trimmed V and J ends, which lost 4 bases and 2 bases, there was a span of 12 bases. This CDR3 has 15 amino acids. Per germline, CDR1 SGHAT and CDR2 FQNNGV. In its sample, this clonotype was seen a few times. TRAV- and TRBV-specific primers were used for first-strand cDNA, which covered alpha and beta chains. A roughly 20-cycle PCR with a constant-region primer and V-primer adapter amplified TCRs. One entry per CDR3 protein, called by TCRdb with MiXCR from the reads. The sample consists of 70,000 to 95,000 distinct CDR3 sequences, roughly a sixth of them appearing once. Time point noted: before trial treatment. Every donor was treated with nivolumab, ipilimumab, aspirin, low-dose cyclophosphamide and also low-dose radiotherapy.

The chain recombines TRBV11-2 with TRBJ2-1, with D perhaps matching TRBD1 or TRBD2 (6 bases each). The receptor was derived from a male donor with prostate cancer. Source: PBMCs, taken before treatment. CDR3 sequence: CASSSYGGTYNEQFF. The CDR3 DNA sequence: TGTGCCAGCAGCTCGTACGGGGGCACCTACAATGAGCAGTTCTTC.